This TCR beta chain was sequenced during a study of early T cells in non-severe SARS-CoV-2 infection. Overall study context: With bulk RNA from unsorted whole blood as input, sequencing yielded unpaired chains. Overall study results and limits: The study's VDJdb matching favored anti-spike CD8 responses and missed private and CD4 specificities.

Individual cDNA molecules received unique molecular identifiers. MiXCR, applied by TCRdb to the 5' RACE reads, yields one record per CDR3 protein. Counted here are 35,000 to 55,000 distinct CDR3 sequences, approximately 6.1% occurring once; the ten biggest clones make up around 21%. Many counts were recorded for this clonotype. Its target is not known. Looked up from germline, CDR1 is SEHNR and CDR2 is FQNEAQ (reference sequence). This CDR3 spans 14 amino acids. V lost 5 bases and J 1 base, leaving 9 bases between the germline ends. This rearrangement joins TRBV7-9 to TRBJ1-3; D gene uncertain. The receptor comes from an adult who was a healthcare worker with PCR-confirmed SARS-CoV-2 infection or an uninfected control (not recorded which). The specimen was whole blood, collected at baseline. For the CDR3, the DNA is TGTGCCAGCAGCCAAGGGTTGTCTGGAAACACCATATATTTT. Amino acid sequence: CASSQGLSGNTIYF.